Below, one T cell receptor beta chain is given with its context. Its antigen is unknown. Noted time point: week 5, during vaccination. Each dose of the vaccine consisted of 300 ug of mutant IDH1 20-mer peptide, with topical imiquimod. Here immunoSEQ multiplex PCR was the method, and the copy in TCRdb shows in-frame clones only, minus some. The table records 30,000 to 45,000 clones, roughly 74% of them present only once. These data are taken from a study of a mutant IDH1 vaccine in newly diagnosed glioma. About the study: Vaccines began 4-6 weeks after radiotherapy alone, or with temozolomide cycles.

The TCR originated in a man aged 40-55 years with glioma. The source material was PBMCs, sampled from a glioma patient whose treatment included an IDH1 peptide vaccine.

The CDR3 sequence: CASSFSADQQYF. The DNA of the CDR3 is TGTGCCAGCAGCTTCTCAGCGGACCAGCAGTACTTC. The chain recombines TRBV7-9 with TRBJ2-7; D is perhaps TRBD2 (5 bases). The V gene's germline CDR1 is SEHNR and CDR2 FQNEAQ (reference sequence). With 3 bases removed from V and 8 bases from J, the gap between germline ends came to 11 bases. The CDR3 covers 12 residues.